These 20 T cell receptor beta chains share one sample of origin, sequenced in a study of T cells in localized non-small cell lung cancer. Clones were sequenced by immunoSEQ multiplex PCR, and TCRdb holds only the in-frame ones, with some missing. The sample has approximately 150,000 clones, 89% seen once. Sequences were derived from peripheral blood, sampled before any cancer treatment. The receptors stem from a female donor older than 55 with stage I lung adenocarcinoma.

V usage is TRBV9 and J usage is TRBJ1-1, with no clear D. CDR3 length equals 12 residues. Per germline, CDR1 SGDLS and CDR2 YYNGEE. V was cut by 7 bases and J by 2 bases, with 9 bases left in between. CDR3 DNA: TGTGCCAGCGGGAGCCAAAACACTGAAGCTTTCTTT. Amino acid sequence: CASGSQNTEAFF.

This clone was seen only once. The genes are TRBV2 and TRBJ2-1; 8 bases are a match to TRBD1. This CDR3 comprises 12 residues. J gave up 10 bases and V 6 bases, and 5 bases lay outside the gene matches. Germline CDR1 and CDR2: SNHLY and FYNNEI. The CDR3 here is CASRGTGGEQFF. The CDR3 bases are TGTGCCAGCAGGGGAACAGGGGGGGAGCAGTTCTTC. Complete variable domain (other parts from reference TRBV2 and TRBJ2-1): EPEVTQTPSHQVTQMGQEVILRCVPISNHLYFYWYRQILGQKVEFLVSFYNNEISEKSEIFDDQFSVERPDGSNFTLKIRSTKLEDSAMYFCASRGTGGEQFFGPGTRLTVL.

The genes are TRBV30 and TRBJ2-1; 15 bases align to TRBD2. Germline trimming cut 3 bases from V and 6 bases from J; bases unmatched to any gene: 3. Germline V CDR1 and CDR2: GTSNPN, SVGIG (reference sequence). There are 15 residues in the CDR3. The CDR3 DNA reads as TGTGCCTGGAGCCCGGGACTAGCGGGAGGCAATGAGCAGTTCTTC. This codes for CAWSPGLAGGNEQFF.

This sequence joins TRBV2 and TRBJ1-5; D is perhaps TRBD1 (6 bases). Germline lookup yields CDR1 SNHLY and CDR2 FYNNEI. V lost 7 bases, J lost 4 bases, and 17 bases lay in between. The CDR3 spans 15 residues. CDR3: CASTAGANGNQPQHF. CDR3 nucleotide sequence: TGTGCCAGCACCGCAGGGGCTAATGGGAATCAGCCCCAGCATTTT.

The chain uses TRBV28 and TRBJ2-3, with D hard to call. The CDR3 extends over 14 amino acids. Germline CDR1 MDHEN, CDR2 SYDVKM. V was shortened by 7 bases and J by 2 bases, with 13 bases between the two germline ends. In DNA, the CDR3 is TGTGCCAGCACCCGATCAGGATCCACAGATACGCAGTATTTT. The encoded protein is CASTRSGSTDTQYF.

The CDR3 spells CAWTGQETQYF. The DNA of the CDR3 is TGTGCCTGGACGGGTCAAGAGACCCAGTACTTC. This chain joins TRBV30 and TRBJ2-5, with no clear D. This CDR3 is built from 11 residues. Between the trimmed V and J ends, which lost 4 bases and 2 bases, there was a span of 5 bases. Looked up from germline, CDR1 is GTSNPN and CDR2 is SVGIG (reference sequence).

The rearrangement joins TRBV19 to TRBJ2-1; 8 positions match TRBD1. The germline CDR1 and CDR2 sequences are LNHDA and SQIVND (reference sequence). Trimming took 5 bases from V and 10 from J; bases not matched to a gene: 13. This CDR3 has 15 residues. Written as DNA, the CDR3 is TGTGCCAGTAGTCCCGACAGGGGAAAGGTAAAAGAGCAGTTCTTC. It codes for CASSPDRGKVKEQFF.

This clone was counted only a few times. The J gene is TRBJ1-2, the V gene TRBV20-1, with a weak D call TRBD1 (5 bases). Germline CDR1 DFQATT, CDR2 SNEGSKA (reference sequence). The CDR3 loop spans 10 amino acids. The chain's CDR3 is CSRNRRGYTF. The CDR3 bases are TGCAGCAGAAACAGGAGGGGCTACACCTTC.

The gene calls are TRBV7-3 and TRBJ1-2; D remains unclear. This CDR3 is 13 amino acids long. Germline CDR1 and CDR2: SGHTA and FQGTGA. The V gene lost 0 bases and the J gene lost 8 bases, with 10 bases spanning the gap. CDR3: CASSLTRDVGYTF. CDR3 bases: TGTGCCAGCAGCTTAACGAGGGATGTGGGCTACACCTTC.

The V and J genes are TRBV5-4 and TRBJ2-2; D is unclear. Germline-derived CDR1 and CDR2 are SGHNT and YYREEE (reference sequence). The CDR3 spans 12 residues. The ends were cut back, 0 bases at V and 6 bases at J, with 3 bases in the middle. The CDR3 here is CASSLGPGELFF. The CDR3 DNA follows: TGTGCCAGCAGCTTGGGCCCCGGGGAGCTGTTTTTT.

For the CDR3, the DNA is TGTGTCACGGGAGGTTCTCCAGGCCTTGAGCAGTTCTTC. Amino acids: CVTGGSPGLEQFF. This rearrangement joins TRBV6-1 to TRBJ2-1; 7 nucleotides align to TRBD2. The CDR3 is 13 residues long. Per germline, CDR1 MNHNS and CDR2 SASEGT.

The chain links TRBV7-9 to TRBJ2-1; tentative D call: TRBD2 (6 bases). Germline CDR1 is SEHNR and CDR2 is FQNEAQ (reference sequence). V gave up 4 bases and J gave up 8 bases, with 18 bases separating them. The CDR3 extends over 15 amino acids. The CDR3 region has the DNA TGTGCCAGCAGCTCGCGGGACCCCCCGGGGTATGAGCAGTTCTTC. Translation: CASSSRDPPGYEQFF.

A word on this clone: One end of the junction varies from germline; a read error may be responsible. V is TRBV6-5 and J is TRBJ1-2; D remains ambiguous. Germline V lookup: CDR1 MNHEY, CDR2 SVGAGI. CDR3 length: 11 residues. This CDR3 reads CAISDYYGYTF. The CDR3 DNA sequence: TGTGCCATCAGTGACTACTATGGCTACACCTTC.

The rearrangement links TRBV25-1 to TRBJ2-3; no firm D call. V lost 4 bases, J lost 0 bases, and 11 bases lay in between. Germline lookup yields CDR1 MGHDK and CDR2 SYGVNS. The CDR3 has 15 amino acids. CDR3 residues: CASSADRPSTDTQYF. CDR3 nucleotide sequence: TGTGCCAGCAGTGCTGACCGCCCTAGCACAGATACGCAGTATTTT.

The chain links TRBV29-1 to TRBJ1-2; the D is unclear. CDR3 length: 13 amino acids. Looked up from germline, CDR1 is SQVTM and CDR2 is ANQGSEA. Trimming took off 1 base at V and 8 bases at J, with 14 bases between the two ends. Here the CDR3 reads CSVEGRGDQGYTF. The CDR3 DNA reads TGCAGCGTTGAAGGGCGCGGTGATCAGGGCTACACCTTC.

This chain uses TRBV10-3 with TRBJ2-3, with a possible D match to TRBD2 (6 bases). Germline CDR1 and CDR2: ENHRY and SYGVKD. This CDR3 has 15 residues. Trimming shortened V by 4 bases and J by 2 bases, and 13 bases separated the two germline ends. CDR3 nucleotide sequence: TGTGCCATCAGTGTATCGTTAGCGGACACAGATACGCAGTATTTT. Translated: CAISVSLADTDTQYF.

This sequence joins TRBV7-2 and TRBJ1-1, with D perhaps matching TRBD1 (5 bases). Trimming removed 5 bases from V and 10 bases from J, with 23 bases in between. In germline, CDR1 is SGHTA, CDR2 FQGNSA. The CDR3 runs 15 residues. The CDR3: CASSQTPSLPRGAFF. CDR3 sequence (DNA): TGTGCCAGCAGCCAGACCCCGTCACTCCCAAGGGGAGCTTTCTTT. The full variable domain, in which reference TRBV7-2 and TRBJ1-1 provide the parts outside the CDR3, is GAGVSQSPSNKVTEKGKDVELRCDPISGHTALYWYRQSLGQGLEFLIYFQGNSAPDKSGLPSDRFSAERTGGSVSTLTIQRTQQEDSAVYLCASSQTPSLPRGAFFGQGTRLTVV.

The chain uses TRBV7-8 and TRBJ1-4; a weak D match, TRBD1 (6 bases). CDR1 and CDR2 (germline): SGHVS, FQNEAQ. This CDR3 has 14 amino acids. The V and J ends lost 7 bases and 6 bases respectively, with 15 bases between them. The CDR3 sequence: CASTQGSAYEKLFF. The CDR3 DNA follows: TGTGCCAGCACCCAGGGGTCGGCCTATGAAAAACTGTTTTTT.

The rearrangement joins TRBV6-1 to TRBJ2-1; 12 bases map to TRBD1. In germline, CDR1 is MNHNS, CDR2 SASEGT. The CDR3 length is 14 residues. The J segment lost 7 bases and the V segment lost 8 bases, leaving 6 bases of the junction unmatched. The CDR3 is CASVGTGGWNEQFF. For the CDR3, the DNA is TGTGCCAGCGTCGGGACAGGGGGCTGGAATGAGCAGTTCTTC.

The chain uses TRBV30 and TRBJ1-1; D is unclear. The CDR3 length is 12 residues. The V end was cut by 4 bases, the J end by 1 base, with 7 bases between. CDR1 and CDR2 (germline): GTSNPN, SVGIG (reference sequence). Here the CDR3 reads CAWKSRNTEAFF. Here the CDR3 DNA reads TGTGCCTGGAAATCACGGAACACTGAAGCTTTCTTT.